One and the same sample provided the 13 T cell receptor beta chains below, sequenced in a study of blood T cells in healthy people across ages. A second PCR of roughly 7 to 11 cycles used a sample-barcoded 5' primer and a J-beta primer mix. Using its own MiXCR run on the 5' RACE reads, TCRdb lists one record per CDR3 protein. The table has roughly 730,000 distinct CDR3 sequences, roughly 56% seen once; the top ten hold more than 25%. Sequenced: blood. Receptors were obtained from a man aged 35 to 55 in good health.

This clonotype was counted only a few times. The genes are TRBV4-1 and TRBJ1-4; D unclear. The length of the CDR3 is 17 residues. CDR1 and CDR2 from the germline V gene are MGHRA and YSYEKL. Trimming removed 2 bases from V and 0 bases from J, with 13 bases in between. The CDR3 DNA reads TGCGCCAGCAGCCAATTTCCACCCACCCCAACTAATGAAAAACTGTTTTTT. Amino acid sequence: CASSQFPPTPTNEKLFF.

The rearrangement uses TRBV3-1 and TRBJ2-5; D perhaps matches TRBD2 (5 bases). This CDR3 spans 14 amino acids. Germline CDR1 LGHDT, CDR2 YNNKEL (reference sequence). V was clipped by 4 bases and J by 8 bases, with 17 bases between them. The CDR3 region is CASSPQSGGGTQYF. CDR3 DNA: TGTGCCAGCAGCCCCCAGTCCGGCGGAGGAACCCAGTACTTC.

This clonotype was detected only once. This chain joins TRBV7-9 and TRBJ2-1, with 8 bases lining up with TRBD2. This CDR3 has 15 residues. V dropped 3 bases and J dropped 6; count of bases not matched to a gene: 7. CDR1 is SEHNR and CDR2 is FQNEAQ in the germline V gene (reference sequence). The CDR3 here is CASSFKVAGINEQFF. DNA for the CDR3: TGTGCCAGCAGCTTTAAGGTAGCGGGGATCAATGAGCAGTTCTTC. The full variable domain, in which reference TRBV7-9 and TRBJ2-1 provide the parts outside the CDR3, is DTGVSQNPRHKITKRGQNVTFRCDPISEHNRLYWYRQTLGQGPEFLTYFQNEAQLEKSRLLSDRFSAERPKGSFSTLEIQRTEQGDSAMYLCASSFKVAGINEQFFGPGTRLTVL.

V usage is TRBV5-1 and J usage is TRBJ1-4; 7 bases are shared with TRBD1. The CDR3 covers 16 residues. V lost 0 bases to trimming and J lost 5 bases; unmatched junction nucleotides: 7. Germline CDR1 reads SGHRS; CDR2 reads YFSETQ. The CDR3 bases are TGCGCCAGCAGCTTGGAACCGGGACAGCCGAATGAAAAACTGTTTTTT. As protein: CASSLEPGQPNEKLFF. Combining the CDR3 with reference TRBV5-1 and TRBJ1-4 gives the whole variable domain KAGVTQTPRYLIKTRGQQVTLSCSPISGHRSVSWYQQTPGQGLQFLFEYFSETQRNKGNFPGRFSGRQFSNSRSEMNVSTLELGDSALYLCASSLEPGQPNEKLFFGSGTQLSVL.

The chain has TRBV4-3 and TRBJ2-1; D is uncertain. Germline loops: CDR1 LGHNA, CDR2 YSLEER. The CDR3 is 15 residues long. V lost 2 bases to trimming and J lost 13 bases, with 21 bases between them. DNA for the CDR3: TGCGCCAGCAGCCAAATGGGGTCACCCCAAGAGACCCAGTTCTTC. Translating gives CASSQMGSPQETQFF.

This clonotype turned up a few times. This chain's CDR3 is CASSPLYQGSRETQYF. CDR3 in DNA: TGTGCCAGCAGCCCCCTCTACCAGGGGTCCCGGGAGACCCAGTACTTC. The chain employs TRBV7-2 and TRBJ2-5; TRBD1 is a possible D gene (6 bases). The CDR3 contains 16 residues. The V gene lost 5 bases and the J gene lost 5 bases, with 21 bases spanning the gap. Germline CDR1 reads SGHTA; CDR2 reads FQGNSA.

This clonotype was seen at least ten times. The CDR3 DNA reads TGTGCCAGCAGTTACTTAGGCAAACAAGAGACCCAGTACTTC. Residues: CASSYLGKQETQYF. The J gene is TRBJ2-5, the V gene TRBV6-2 or TRBV6-3, with no clear D. The CDR3 runs 14 residues. The V gene lost 1 base and the J gene lost 2 bases, with 8 bases spanning the gap. CDR1 MNHEY and CDR2 SVGEGT come from the germline V gene.

J is TRBJ2-6 and V is TRBV15; D remains unclear. CDR1 and CDR2 (germline): LNHNV, YYDKDF (reference sequence). CDR3 length: 15 amino acids. Trimming took off 1 base at V and 0 bases at J, with 4 bases between the two ends. The CDR3 DNA sequence: TGTGCCACCAGCAGAGGCGGCTCTGGGGCCAACGTCCTGACTTTC. As protein: CATSRGGSGANVLTF.

CDR3 in amino acids: CASSRGTTNEQFF. The CDR3 nucleotides read TGTGCCAGCAGCCGAGGGACTACCAATGAGCAGTTCTTC. V gene TRBV3-1 combines with J gene TRBJ2-1; 7 positions agree with TRBD2. After removal of 4 bases from V and 6 bases from J, the junction contained 3 bases not matched to a gene. This CDR3 has 13 amino acids. Germline V lookup: CDR1 LGHDT, CDR2 YNNKEL (reference sequence).

The V call is TRBV23-1, the J call TRBJ2-7; the match to TRBD1 covers 9 bases. The DNA end lines up better with TRBJ2-4; the J call may be wrong. TRBV23-1 is flagged as an ORF with uncertain function. There are 15 residues in the CDR3. The CDR3 protein is CASSQFDRGGNIQYF. The CDR3 nucleotides read TGCGCCAGCAGTCAATTCGACAGGGGGGGAAACATTCAGTACTTC.

This chain uses TRBV7-3 with TRBJ2-7, with 7 bases fitting TRBD2. CDR1 is SGHTA and CDR2 is FQGTGA in the germline V gene. CDR3 length: 14 residues. The trim removed 2 bases at V and 3 bases at J, leaving 4 bases unmatched. CDR3 amino acids: CASSLGAGDYEQYF. As DNA, the CDR3 is TGTGCCAGCAGCTTAGGGGCGGGAGACTACGAGCAGTACTTC.

The V and J genes are TRBV27 and TRBJ1-2; D might be TRBD1 (6 bases). The CDR3 extends over 15 amino acids. V gave up 6 bases and J gave up 7 bases, with 21 bases separating them. CDR1 and CDR2 from the germline V gene are MNHEY and SMNVEV (reference sequence). This CDR3 reads CASRAATGGGGGYTF. Written as DNA, the CDR3 is TGTGCCAGCAGGGCTGCCACCGGGGGCGGGGGTGGCTACACCTTC.

CDR3 bases: TGTGCCAGCAGCCAGTGGGAACTCCAAGAGACCCAGTACTTC. It encodes CASSQWELQETQYF. This sequence joins TRBV3-1 and TRBJ2-5; D is undetermined. Trimming cost V 3 bases and J 1 base, with 9 bases left between them. CDR1 and CDR2 from the germline V gene are LGHDT and YNNKEL (reference sequence). The CDR3 has 14 amino acids.